This record looks at one T cell receptor (beta chain) sequence and its context. Survey-level immunoSEQ sequencing profiled the TCR beta repertoire. The data were produced by immunoSEQ multiplex PCR, yet TCRdb's version contains in-frame clones alone and is incomplete. Counted here are nearly 70,000 clones, roughly 93% occurring once; the ten biggest clones make up 4.4%. Trimming stripped 6 bases from V and 1 base from J, with 13 bases between. The germline V gene has CDR1 SNHLY and CDR2 FYNNEI. The CDR3 loop spans 14 amino acids. This sequence originates from a man in his forties with rheumatoid arthritis. Sequencing input: PBMCs. This chain connects TRBV2 to TRBJ2-7, with D tentatively TRBD1 (6 bases). The DNA for the CDR3 is TGTGCCAGCAGCCGGACAGCCCGTTCCTACGAGCAGTACTTC. Its protein product is CASSRTARSYEQYF.